This T cell receptor beta chain derives from a study of neurological immune-mediated disorders. General study results and limits: Sharing of CDR3 amino acid sequences among expanded clones across subjects was absent, suggesting private repertoires in all groups.

The cDNA was synthesized by means of template-switch 5'RACE, which was carried out with 10-nucleotide random UMIs. Every sequencing run produced over 160 million TCR-beta sequences, and the sequences from any one run covered 15-18 subjects. TCRdb used MiXCR to reprocess the 5' RACE reads, holding one entry per CDR3 protein. This table holds around 18,000 distinct CDR3 sequences, 20% to 25% found once. The CDR3 length is 15 residues. The germline gives CDR1 SGHTA, CDR2 FQGNSA. V was pared by 3 bases and J by 2 bases, with 14 bases between. This clonotype was seen at least ten times. Its antigen is unidentified. PBMCs stored at -80 C, 2 million in total, were the source of the unsorted libraries.

Input material: PBMCs. This sequence was found in a man in his fifties in good health. The gene calls are TRBV7-2 and TRBJ2-7, with a possible D match to TRBD1 (5 bases). DNA for the CDR3: TGTGCCAGCAGCTTGTGGGGCGTAAAGACCTACGAGCAGTACTTC. This encodes CASSLWGVKTYEQYF.